This TCR beta chain appears in the sequencing data of a study of blood T cell repertoires in COVID-19. Across the whole study: The United States, Italy and Spain supplied acute and convalescent COVID-19 samples.

This clone showed up just a few times. TCRdb's table, derived via immunoSEQ multiplex PCR, lists solely in-frame clones and lacks some. The sample has tens of thousands of clones; approximately 84% are singletons. The CDR3 consists of 18 residues. This sequence was found in a man in his fifties or sixties with acute or convalescent COVID-19. Sequencing used peripheral blood. The chain recombines TRBV21-1 with TRBJ1-6; the listed D gene, TRBD1, was not tested against the DNA. TRBV21-1 is a pseudogene locus. This CDR3 reads CASSKGRGQSSYNSPLHF. CDR3 sequence (DNA): TGTGCCAGCAGCAAGGGCAGGGGCCAATCCTCTTATAATTCACCCCTCCACTTT.